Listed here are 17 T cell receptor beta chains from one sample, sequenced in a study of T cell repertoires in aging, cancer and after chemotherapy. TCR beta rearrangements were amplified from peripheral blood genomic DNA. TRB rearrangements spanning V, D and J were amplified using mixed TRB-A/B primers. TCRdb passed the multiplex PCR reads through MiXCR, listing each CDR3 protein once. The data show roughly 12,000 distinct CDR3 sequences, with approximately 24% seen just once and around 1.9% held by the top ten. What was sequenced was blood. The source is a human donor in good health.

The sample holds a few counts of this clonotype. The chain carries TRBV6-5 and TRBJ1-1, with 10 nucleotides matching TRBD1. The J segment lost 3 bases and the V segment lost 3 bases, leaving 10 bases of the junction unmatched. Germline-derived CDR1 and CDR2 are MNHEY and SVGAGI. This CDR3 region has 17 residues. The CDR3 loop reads CASSYSRDRGYDTEAFF. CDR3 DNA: TGTGCCAGCAGTTATTCGAGGGACAGGGGATACGACACTGAAGCTTTCTTT.

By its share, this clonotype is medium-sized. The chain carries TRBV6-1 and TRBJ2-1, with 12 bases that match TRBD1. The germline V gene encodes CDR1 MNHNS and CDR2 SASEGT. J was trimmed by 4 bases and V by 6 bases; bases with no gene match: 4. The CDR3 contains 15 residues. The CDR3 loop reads CASRRDRGPYNEQFF. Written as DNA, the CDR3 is TGTGCCAGCAGACGGGACAGGGGGCCTTACAATGAGCAGTTCTTC.

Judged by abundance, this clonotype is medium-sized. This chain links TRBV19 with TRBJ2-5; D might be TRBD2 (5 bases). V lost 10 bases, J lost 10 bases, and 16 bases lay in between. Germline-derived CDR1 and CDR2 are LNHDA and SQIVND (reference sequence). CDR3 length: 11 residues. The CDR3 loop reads CATRGLRDQYF. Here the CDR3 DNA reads TGTGCCACCCGGGGTCTTAGAGACCAGTACTTC.

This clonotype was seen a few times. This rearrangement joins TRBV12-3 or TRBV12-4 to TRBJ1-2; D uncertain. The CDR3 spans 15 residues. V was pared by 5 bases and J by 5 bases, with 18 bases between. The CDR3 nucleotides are TGTGCCAGCAGTCCGGAGGAAACCCGCGGGTATGGCTACACCTTC. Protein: CASSPEETRGYGYTF.

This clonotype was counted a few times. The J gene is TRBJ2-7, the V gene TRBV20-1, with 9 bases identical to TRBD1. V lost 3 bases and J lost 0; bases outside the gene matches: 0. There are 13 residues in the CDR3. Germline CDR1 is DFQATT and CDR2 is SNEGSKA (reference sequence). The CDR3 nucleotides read TGCAGTGCTAGGGGACAGGGCTCCTACGAGCAGTACTTC. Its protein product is CSARGQGSYEQYF.

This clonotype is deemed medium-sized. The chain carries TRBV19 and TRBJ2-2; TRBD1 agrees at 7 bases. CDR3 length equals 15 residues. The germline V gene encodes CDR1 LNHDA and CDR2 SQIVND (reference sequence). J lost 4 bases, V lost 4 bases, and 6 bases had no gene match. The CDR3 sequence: CASSTRQGPTGELFF. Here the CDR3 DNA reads TGTGCCAGTAGTACCAGACAGGGTCCCACCGGGGAGCTGTTTTTT.

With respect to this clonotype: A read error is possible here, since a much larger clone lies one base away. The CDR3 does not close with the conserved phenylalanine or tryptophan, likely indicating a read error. The CDR3 DNA reads TGTGCCAGCTCACCCACAGGCTATGGCTACACCTCC. Amino acids: CASSPTGYGYTS. The genes are TRBV18 and TRBJ1-2, with a possible D match to TRBD1 (5 bases). This CDR3 spans 12 amino acids. V was pared by 3 bases and J by 4 bases, with 6 bases between. From germline, CDR1 is KGHSH and CDR2 LQKENI.

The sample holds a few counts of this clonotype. The CDR3 region has the DNA TGCGCCAGCAGCTCTCGGAGAGACAGGGGGCTGAATGGCTACACCTTC. The encoded protein is CASSSRRDRGLNGYTF. The chain employs TRBV5-1 and TRBJ1-2; 10 bases are shared with TRBD1. The length of the CDR3 is 16 residues. Germline V gene data show CDR1 as SGHRS and CDR2 as YFSETQ. Trimming removed 3 bases from V and 6 bases from J; junction bases left unmatched: 11.

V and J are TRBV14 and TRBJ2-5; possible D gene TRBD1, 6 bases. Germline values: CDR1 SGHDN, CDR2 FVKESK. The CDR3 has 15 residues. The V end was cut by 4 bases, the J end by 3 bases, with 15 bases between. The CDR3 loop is CASSLWTAKKETQYF. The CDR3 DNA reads TGTGCCAGCAGCCTATGGACAGCCAAAAAAGAGACCCAGTACTTC.

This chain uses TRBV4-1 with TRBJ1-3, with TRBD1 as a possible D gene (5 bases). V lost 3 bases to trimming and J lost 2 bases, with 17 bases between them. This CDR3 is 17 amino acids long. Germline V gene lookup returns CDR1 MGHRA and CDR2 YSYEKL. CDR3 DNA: TGCGCCAGCAGCCAGACAATCCTTCGGGGACCTGGAAACACCATATATTTT. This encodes CASSQTILRGPGNTIYF.

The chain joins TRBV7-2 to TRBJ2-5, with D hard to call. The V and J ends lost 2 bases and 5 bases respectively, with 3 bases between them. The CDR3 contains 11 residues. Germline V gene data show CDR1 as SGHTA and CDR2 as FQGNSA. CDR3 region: CASSLIETQYF. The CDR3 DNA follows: TGTGCCAGCAGCTTAATCGAGACCCAGTACTTC.

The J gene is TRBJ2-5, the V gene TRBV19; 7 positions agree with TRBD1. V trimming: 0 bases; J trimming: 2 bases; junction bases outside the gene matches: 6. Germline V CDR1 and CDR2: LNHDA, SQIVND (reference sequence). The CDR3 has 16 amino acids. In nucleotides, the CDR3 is TGTGCCAGTAGTATAGAAAGGACAGGACGACAAGAGACCCAGTACTTC. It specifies CASSIERTGRQETQYF.

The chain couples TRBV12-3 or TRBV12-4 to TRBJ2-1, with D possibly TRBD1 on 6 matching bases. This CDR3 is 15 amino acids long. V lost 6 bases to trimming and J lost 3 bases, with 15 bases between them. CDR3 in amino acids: CASRKRKGVYNEQFF. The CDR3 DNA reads TGTGCCAGCAGAAAACGGAAGGGGGTCTACAATGAGCAGTTCTTC.

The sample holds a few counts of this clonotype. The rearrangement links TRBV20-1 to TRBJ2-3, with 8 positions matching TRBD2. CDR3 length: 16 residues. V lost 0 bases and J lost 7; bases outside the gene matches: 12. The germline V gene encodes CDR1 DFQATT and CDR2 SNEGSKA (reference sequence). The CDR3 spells CSARDHAGGPGHTQYF. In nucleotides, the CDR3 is TGCAGTGCTAGAGATCATGCGGGGGGACCGGGGCATACGCAGTATTTT.

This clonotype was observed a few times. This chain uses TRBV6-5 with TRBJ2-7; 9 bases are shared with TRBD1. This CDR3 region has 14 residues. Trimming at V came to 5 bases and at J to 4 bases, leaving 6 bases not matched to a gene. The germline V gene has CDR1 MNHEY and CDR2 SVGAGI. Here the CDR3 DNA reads TGTGCCAGCAGTGTGGACAGGGGTTCGTACGAGCAGTACTTC. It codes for CASSVDRGSYEQYF.

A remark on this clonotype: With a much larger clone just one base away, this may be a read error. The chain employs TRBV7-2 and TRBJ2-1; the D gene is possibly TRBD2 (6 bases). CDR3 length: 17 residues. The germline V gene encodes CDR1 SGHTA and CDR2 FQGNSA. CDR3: CASSYHPGLGIYNEKFF. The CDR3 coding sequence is TGTGCCAGCAGCTACCACCCGGGACTGGGAATCTACAATGAGAAGTTCTTC.

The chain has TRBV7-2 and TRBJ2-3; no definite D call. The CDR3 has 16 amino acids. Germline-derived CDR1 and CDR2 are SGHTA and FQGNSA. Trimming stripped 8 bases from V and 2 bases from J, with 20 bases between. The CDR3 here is CASGSRATGFTDTQYF. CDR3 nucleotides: TGTGCCAGCGGCTCCCGGGCCACGGGCTTCACAGATACGCAGTATTTT.